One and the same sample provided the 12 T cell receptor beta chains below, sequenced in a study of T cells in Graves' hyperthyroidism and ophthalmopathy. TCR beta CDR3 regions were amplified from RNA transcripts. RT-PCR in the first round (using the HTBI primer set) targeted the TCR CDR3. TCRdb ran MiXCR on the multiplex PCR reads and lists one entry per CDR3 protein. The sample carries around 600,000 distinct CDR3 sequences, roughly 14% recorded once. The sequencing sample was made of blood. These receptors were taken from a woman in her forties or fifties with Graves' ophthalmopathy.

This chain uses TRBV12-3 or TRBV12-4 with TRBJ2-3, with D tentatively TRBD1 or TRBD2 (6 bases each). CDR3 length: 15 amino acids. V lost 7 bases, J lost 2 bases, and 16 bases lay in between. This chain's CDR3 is CASTDPGDNTDTQYF. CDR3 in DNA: TGTGCCAGCACCGACCCGGGGGACAACACAGATACGCAGTATTTT.

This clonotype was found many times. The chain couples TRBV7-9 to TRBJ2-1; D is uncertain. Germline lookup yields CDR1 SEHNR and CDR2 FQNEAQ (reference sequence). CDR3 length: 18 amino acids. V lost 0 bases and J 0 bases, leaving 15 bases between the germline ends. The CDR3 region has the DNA TGTGCCAGCAGCTTAGCAGGATCGGCGGCACGCTCCTACAATGAGCAGTTCTTC. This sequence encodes CASSLAGSAARSYNEQFF.

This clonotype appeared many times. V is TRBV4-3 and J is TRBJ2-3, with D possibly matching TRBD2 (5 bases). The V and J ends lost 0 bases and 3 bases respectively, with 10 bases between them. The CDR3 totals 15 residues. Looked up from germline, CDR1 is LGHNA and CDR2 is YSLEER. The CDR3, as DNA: TGCGCCAGCAGCCAAGATCGATCGGGGACAGATACGCAGTATTTT. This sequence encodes CASSQDRSGTDTQYF.

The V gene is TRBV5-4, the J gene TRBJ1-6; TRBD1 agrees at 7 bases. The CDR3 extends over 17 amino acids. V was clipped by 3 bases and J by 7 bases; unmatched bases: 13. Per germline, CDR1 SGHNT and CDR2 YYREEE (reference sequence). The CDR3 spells CASSSLRGRTPNSPLHF. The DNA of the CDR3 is TGTGCCAGCAGCTCACTGAGGGGGCGGACGCCGAATTCACCCCTCCACTTT.

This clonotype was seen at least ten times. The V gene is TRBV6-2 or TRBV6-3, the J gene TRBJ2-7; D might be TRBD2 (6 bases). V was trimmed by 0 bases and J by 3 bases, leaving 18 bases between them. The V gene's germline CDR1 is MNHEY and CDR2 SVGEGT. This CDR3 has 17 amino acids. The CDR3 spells CASSYSNQGLRFYEQYF. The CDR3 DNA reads TGTGCCAGCAGTTACTCGAATCAGGGACTGCGTTTCTACGAGCAGTACTTC.

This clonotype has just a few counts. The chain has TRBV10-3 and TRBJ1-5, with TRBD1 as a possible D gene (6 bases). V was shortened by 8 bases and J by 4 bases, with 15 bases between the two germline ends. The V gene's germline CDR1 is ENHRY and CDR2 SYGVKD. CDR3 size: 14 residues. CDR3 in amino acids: CAIRLEGENQPQHF. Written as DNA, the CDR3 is TGTGCCATCCGATTAGAGGGGGAGAATCAGCCCCAGCATTTT.

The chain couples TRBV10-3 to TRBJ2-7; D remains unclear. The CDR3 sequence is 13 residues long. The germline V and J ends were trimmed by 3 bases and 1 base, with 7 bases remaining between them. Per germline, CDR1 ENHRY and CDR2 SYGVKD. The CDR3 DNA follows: TGTGCCATCAGTGAAAGGCCTTCCTACGAGCAGTACTTC. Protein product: CAISERPSYEQYF.

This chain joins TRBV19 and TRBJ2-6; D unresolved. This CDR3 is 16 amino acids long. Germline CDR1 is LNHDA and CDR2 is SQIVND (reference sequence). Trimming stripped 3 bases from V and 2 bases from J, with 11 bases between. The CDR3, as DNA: TGTGCCAGTAGTATCCCAACACGGACTGGGGCCAACGTCCTGACTTTC. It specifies CASSIPTRTGANVLTF. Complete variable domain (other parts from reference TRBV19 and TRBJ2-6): DGGITQSPKYLFRKEGQNVTLSCEQNLNHDAMYWYRQDPGQGLRLIYYSQIVNDFQKGDIAEGYSVSREKKESFPLTVTSAQKNPTAFYLCASSIPTRTGANVLTFGAGSRLTVL.

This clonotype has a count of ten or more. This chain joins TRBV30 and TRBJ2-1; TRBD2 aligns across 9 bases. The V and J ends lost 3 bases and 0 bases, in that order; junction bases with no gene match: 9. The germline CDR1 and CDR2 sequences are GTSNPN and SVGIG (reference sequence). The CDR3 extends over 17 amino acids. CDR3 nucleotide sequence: TGTGCCTGGAGCGTACGAATGACTAGCGGCTCCTACAATGAGCAGTTCTTC. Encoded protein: CAWSVRMTSGSYNEQFF.

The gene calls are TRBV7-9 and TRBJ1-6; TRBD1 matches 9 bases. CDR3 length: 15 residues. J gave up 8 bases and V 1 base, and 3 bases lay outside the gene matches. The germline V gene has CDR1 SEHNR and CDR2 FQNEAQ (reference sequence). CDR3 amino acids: CASSLGGTGYSPLHF. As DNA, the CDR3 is TGTGCCAGCAGCTTAGGCGGGACAGGGTATTCACCCCTCCACTTT.

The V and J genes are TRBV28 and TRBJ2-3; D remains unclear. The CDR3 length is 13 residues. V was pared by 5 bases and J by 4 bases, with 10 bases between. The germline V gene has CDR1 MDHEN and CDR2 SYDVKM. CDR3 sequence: CASSTTAADTQYF. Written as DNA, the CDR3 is TGTGCCAGCAGTACGACGGCTGCAGATACGCAGTATTTT.

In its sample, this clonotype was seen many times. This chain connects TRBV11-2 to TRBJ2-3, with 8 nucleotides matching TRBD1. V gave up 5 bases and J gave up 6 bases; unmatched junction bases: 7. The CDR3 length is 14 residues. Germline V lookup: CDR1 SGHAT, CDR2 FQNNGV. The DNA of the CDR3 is TGTGCCAGCAGCCCAAGGACAGGGATGGATACGCAGTATTTT. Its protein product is CASSPRTGMDTQYF.